These 2 T cell receptor beta chains came from one sample sequenced in a study of T cells in Graves' hyperthyroidism and ophthalmopathy. RNA transcripts served as the template for amplifying TCR beta CDR3 regions. The HTBI primer set served for first-round RT-PCR of the TCR CDR3. TCRdb reprocessed the multiplex PCR reads with MiXCR, giving one entry per CDR3 protein. The table lists hundreds of thousands of distinct CDR3 sequences, around 13% of them singletons. Sample: blood. Every receptor here comes from a young woman with Graves' hyperthyroidism.

This clonotype was picked up one time. This chain uses TRBV4-1 with TRBJ1-2, with TRBD1 matching over 9 bases. V was pared by 4 bases and J by 11 bases, with 2 bases of the junction left unmatched. There are 11 residues in the CDR3. From germline, CDR1 is MGHRA and CDR2 YSYEKL. CDR3 nucleotide sequence: TGCGCCAGCAGCCGGGACAGGGAATACACCTTC. Protein product: CASSRDREYTF.

The CDR3 spells CASRYRVTDTQYF. As DNA, the CDR3 is TGTGCCAGCAGGTACAGGGTGACAGATACGCAGTATTTT. V usage is TRBV6-9 and J usage is TRBJ2-3, with D perhaps TRBD1 (6 bases). The CDR3 has 13 residues. V was clipped by 6 bases and J by 3 bases, with 10 bases between them. CDR1 is MNHGY and CDR2 is SVAAGI in the germline V gene.